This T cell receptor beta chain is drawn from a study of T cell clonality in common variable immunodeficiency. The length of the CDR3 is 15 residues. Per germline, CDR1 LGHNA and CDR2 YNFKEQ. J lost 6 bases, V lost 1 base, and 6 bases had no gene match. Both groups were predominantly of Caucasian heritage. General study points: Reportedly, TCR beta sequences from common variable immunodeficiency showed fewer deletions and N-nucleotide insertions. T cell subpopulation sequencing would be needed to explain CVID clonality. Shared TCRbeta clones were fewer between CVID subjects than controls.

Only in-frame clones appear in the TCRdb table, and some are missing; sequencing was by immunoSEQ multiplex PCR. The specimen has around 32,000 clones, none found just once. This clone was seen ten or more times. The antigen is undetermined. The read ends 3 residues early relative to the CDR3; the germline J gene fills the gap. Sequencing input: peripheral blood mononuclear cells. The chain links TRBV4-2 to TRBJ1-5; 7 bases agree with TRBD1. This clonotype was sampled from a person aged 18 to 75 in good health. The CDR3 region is CASSQVGQGGQPQHF. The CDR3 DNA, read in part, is TGTGCCAGCAGCCAAGTAGGGCAGGGGGGTCAGCCC.